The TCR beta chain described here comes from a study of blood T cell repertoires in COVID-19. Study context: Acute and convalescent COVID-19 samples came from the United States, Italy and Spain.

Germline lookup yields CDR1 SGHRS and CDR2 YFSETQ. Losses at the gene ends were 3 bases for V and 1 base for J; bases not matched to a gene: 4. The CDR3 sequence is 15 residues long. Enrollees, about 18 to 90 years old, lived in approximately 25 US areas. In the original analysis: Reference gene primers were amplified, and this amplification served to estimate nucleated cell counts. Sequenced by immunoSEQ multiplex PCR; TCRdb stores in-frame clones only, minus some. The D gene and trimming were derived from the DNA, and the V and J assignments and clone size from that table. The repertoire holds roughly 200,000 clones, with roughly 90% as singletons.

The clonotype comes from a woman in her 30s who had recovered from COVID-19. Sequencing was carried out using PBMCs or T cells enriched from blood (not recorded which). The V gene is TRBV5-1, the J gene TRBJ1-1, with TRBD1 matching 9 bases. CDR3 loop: CASSSGQGQNTEAFF. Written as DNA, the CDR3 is TGCGCCAGCAGCTCGGGACAGGGCCAGAACACTGAAGCTTTCTTT.